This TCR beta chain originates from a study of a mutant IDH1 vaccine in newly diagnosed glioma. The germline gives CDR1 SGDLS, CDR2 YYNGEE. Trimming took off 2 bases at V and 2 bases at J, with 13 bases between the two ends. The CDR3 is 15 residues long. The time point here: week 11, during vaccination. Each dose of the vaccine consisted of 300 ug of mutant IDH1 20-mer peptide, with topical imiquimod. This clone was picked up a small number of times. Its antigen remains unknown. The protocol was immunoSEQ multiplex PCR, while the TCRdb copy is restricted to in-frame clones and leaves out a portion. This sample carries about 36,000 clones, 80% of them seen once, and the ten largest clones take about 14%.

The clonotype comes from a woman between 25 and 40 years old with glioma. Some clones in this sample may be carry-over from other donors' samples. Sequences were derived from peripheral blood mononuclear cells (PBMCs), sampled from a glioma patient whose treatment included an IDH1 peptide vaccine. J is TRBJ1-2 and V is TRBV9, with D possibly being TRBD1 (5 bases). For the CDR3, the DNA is TGTGCCAGCAGCGTCGGAGGGGCGACGAACTATGGCTACACCTTC. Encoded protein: CASSVGGATNYGYTF.